One and the same sample provided the 23 T cell receptor beta chains below, sequenced in a study of blood T cell repertoires in COVID-19. The protocol was immunoSEQ multiplex PCR, while the TCRdb copy is restricted to in-frame clones and leaves out a portion. The table records around 160,000 clones, about 88% of them present only once. Sequencing was done on a sample of peripheral blood. All receptors come from a woman aged 80 or over with acute or convalescent COVID-19.

The chain is built from TRBV5-1 and TRBJ2-7, with 9 bases identical to TRBD1. J was trimmed by 1 base and V by 1 base; bases with no gene match: 3. The V gene's germline CDR1 is SGHRS and CDR2 YFSETQ. The CDR3 length is 15 residues. The CDR3 DNA reads TGCGCCAGCAGCTTGCGGACAGGGGTATCCTACGAGCAGTACTTC. As protein: CASSLRTGVSYEQYF.

V gene TRBV4-3 combines with J gene TRBJ2-4; the D gene is possibly TRBD1 (5 bases). The CDR3 is made up of 17 amino acids. The V and J ends lost 0 bases and 7 bases respectively, with 19 bases between them. Germline-derived CDR1 and CDR2 are LGHNA and YSLEER. This CDR3 reads CASSQDVQGPRANIQYF. The CDR3 nucleotides are TGCGCCAGCAGCCAAGATGTCCAGGGCCCTAGGGCGAACATTCAGTACTTC.

For the CDR3, the DNA is TGCGCCAGCAGCCAAGAGAACAGGGTCGGAGCCCTCCACTTT. Residues: CASSQENRVGALHF. The chain is built from TRBV4-3 and TRBJ1-6; a weak D match, TRBD1 (6 bases). The CDR3 spans 14 residues. V lost 0 bases to trimming and J lost 14 bases, with 14 bases between them. Germline lookup yields CDR1 LGHNA and CDR2 YSLEER.

The chain links TRBV5-5 to TRBJ2-5, with D perhaps matching TRBD1 (5 bases). V dropped 0 bases and J dropped 3 bases, with 9 bases sitting between them. Looked up from germline, CDR1 is SGHKS and CDR2 is YYEKEE (reference sequence). CDR3 length: 14 amino acids. CDR3 in DNA: TGTGCCAGCAGCTTGGTCGTGACAGAAGAGACCCAGTACTTC. Its protein product is CASSLVVTEETQYF.

The V gene is TRBV7-9, the J gene TRBJ1-4; TRBD1 might be the D (6 bases). Germline V gene lookup returns CDR1 SEHNR and CDR2 FQNEAQ (reference sequence). Trimming took 5 bases from V and 8 from J, leaving 18 bases between them. CDR3 length equals 15 residues. The CDR3 loop reads CASSTAQGPGEKLFF. CDR3 coding DNA: TGTGCCAGCAGCACAGCACAGGGCCCGGGAGAAAAACTGTTTTTT. Based on the CDR3 plus reference TRBV7-9 and TRBJ1-4, the full variable domain is DTGVSQNPRHKITKRGQNVTFRCDPISEHNRLYWYRQTLGQGPEFLTYFQNEAQLEKSRLLSDRFSAERPKGSFSTLEIQRTEQGDSAMYLCASSTAQGPGEKLFFGSGTQLSVL.

The chain is built from TRBV6-2 or TRBV6-3 and TRBJ2-7, with 8 bases matching TRBD2. The CDR3 has 14 residues. CDR1 MNHEY and CDR2 SVGEGT come from the germline V gene. Trimming cost V 2 bases and J 0 bases; bases outside gene matches: 0. CDR3 coding DNA: TGTGCCAGCAGTTACGGGACTAGCTCCTACGAGCAGTACTTC. Encoded protein: CASSYGTSSYEQYF.

The chain uses TRBV6-6 and TRBJ2-5, with D possibly being TRBD2 (6 bases). Germline-derived CDR1 and CDR2 are MNHNY and SVGAGI (reference sequence). CDR3 size: 16 residues. V shed 0 bases and J shed 5 bases, with 16 bases lying between them. The CDR3 here is CASSYSSRGGMETQYF. CDR3 nucleotide sequence: TGTGCCAGCAGTTACTCGAGTAGGGGCGGGATGGAGACCCAGTACTTC.

V and J are TRBV10-2 and TRBJ2-7; D uncertain. Germline CDR1 reads WSHSY; CDR2 reads SAAADI. Deletions cut 3 bases from V and 0 bases from J, with 12 bases between. The CDR3 runs 15 residues. The CDR3 DNA reads as TGCGCCAGCAGTGAAAGAAACCGAGGCTCCTACGAGCAGTACTTC. Amino acid sequence: CASSERNRGSYEQYF.

The table lists this clone with a count of one. This chain connects TRBV7-2 to TRBJ2-5; 8 nucleotides agree with TRBD1. After removal of 1 base from V and 5 bases from J, the junction contained 3 bases not matched to a gene. Germline V CDR1 and CDR2: SGHTA, FQGNSA. This CDR3 is built from 14 residues. This CDR3 is CASSLGTGLETQYF. The CDR3 DNA follows: TGTGCCAGCAGCTTAGGGACAGGGCTTGAGACCCAGTACTTC.

The chain couples TRBV11-2 to TRBJ2-5, with D possibly matching TRBD2 (6 bases). In germline, CDR1 is SGHAT, CDR2 FQNNGV. The CDR3 covers 14 residues. V lost 4 bases, J lost 2 bases, and 11 bases lay in between. CDR3 DNA: TGTGCCAGCAGCTGGGGTGGGGGGCAAGAGACCCAGTACTTC. Translation gives CASSWGGGQETQYF.

The V call is TRBV3-1 (or the pseudogene TRBV3-2), the J call TRBJ1-2, with TRBD1 matching 7 bases. Germline CDR1 and CDR2: LGHDT and YNNKEL (reference sequence). After removal of 2 bases from V and 2 bases from J, the junction contained 5 bases not matched to a gene. The CDR3 covers 15 residues. CDR3 sequence (DNA): TGTGCCAGCAGCCAAAACTCAGGGGGGAACTATGGCTACACCTTC. It yields the protein CASSQNSGGNYGYTF.

The CDR3 coding sequence is TGTGCCAGCAGCTTAGGAACAGGGGGCGCAAGCTATGGCTACACCTTC. Translation gives CASSLGTGGASYGYTF. The genes are TRBV7-9 and TRBJ1-2; 9 nucleotides agree with TRBD1. Trimming took 1 base from V and 4 from J; bases not matched to a gene: 7. This CDR3 contains 16 residues. Germline V lookup: CDR1 SEHNR, CDR2 FQNEAQ (reference sequence).

The V call is TRBV19, the J call TRBJ1-4; tentative D call: TRBD1 (6 bases). The CDR3 extends over 16 amino acids. Germline loops: CDR1 LNHDA, CDR2 SQIVND (reference sequence). Trimming took off 1 base at V and 6 bases at J, with 15 bases between the two ends. The CDR3 region has the DNA TGTGCCAGTAGTATAGGGCACAGGGCCCTTTATGAAAAACTGTTTTTT. Amino acids: CASSIGHRALYEKLFF.

The chain links TRBV6-7 to TRBJ2-5, with TRBD2 matching over 11 bases. TRBV6-7 is labeled an ORF, and its function is uncertain. The CDR3 extends over 16 amino acids. The junction had 4 bases not matched to a gene; V was cut back by 2 bases and J by 2 bases. CDR3 sequence reads: CASSYQGTSGQETQYF. The DNA of the CDR3 is TGTGCCAGCAGTTACCAAGGGACTAGCGGACAAGAGACCCAGTACTTC.

The chain uses TRBV27 and TRBJ1-2; possible D gene TRBD1, 5 bases. The CDR3 sequence is 15 residues long. Trimming pared 6 bases from V and 0 bases from J, leaving 14 bases between. Germline lookup yields CDR1 MNHEY and CDR2 SMNVEV (reference sequence). CDR3 coding DNA: TGTGCCAGCAGCCGGAGCGGGGGGGCTAACTATGGCTACACCTTC. This gives the protein CASSRSGGANYGYTF.

This chain links TRBV10-1 with TRBJ1-5; 7 nucleotides match TRBD1. CDR3 size: 16 residues. CDR1 is WNHNN, CDR2 SYGVQD, per germline (reference sequence). V lost 4 bases, J lost 2 bases, and 8 bases stayed unmatched. CDR3 protein: CASSGLDRVRNQPQHF. CDR3 DNA sequence: TGCGCCAGCAGTGGACTAGACAGGGTCCGCAATCAGCCCCAGCATTTT.

This clone came up a few times. The gene calls are TRBV24-1 and TRBJ2-1, with D perhaps matching TRBD1 (5 bases). The V end lost 9 bases, the J end lost 3 bases, and 11 bases lay between the germline ends. Germline CDR1 and CDR2: KGHDR and SFDVKD. The CDR3 totals 13 residues. CDR3 bases: TGTGCCACCTGTCCAAGGGGCTACAATGAGCAGTTCTTC. Its protein product is CATCPRGYNEQFF.

This chain uses TRBV6-5 with TRBJ2-1; 7 positions match TRBD2. Germline V gene data show CDR1 as MNHEY and CDR2 as SVGAGI. This CDR3 has 13 residues. V shed 7 bases and J 15 bases; nucleotides not matched to a gene: 15. CDR3 DNA sequence: TGTGCCAGCAAAACCGAGATAGCGGGTTCAGCGTTCTTC. Its translation: CASKTEIAGSAFF.

This rearrangement joins TRBV28 to TRBJ1-4, with D unclear. The CDR3 has 15 residues. Trimming left V 2 bases short and J 5 bases short, with 12 bases between. CDR1 is MDHEN, CDR2 SYDVKM, per germline. Written as DNA, the CDR3 is TGTGCCAGCAGTTTAATAACGGGAGGGAATGAAAAACTGTTTTTT. As protein: CASSLITGGNEKLFF.

This chain uses TRBV30 with TRBJ2-5; tentatively, D is TRBD1 (6 bases). Trimming stripped 3 bases from V and 5 bases from J, with 10 bases between. The CDR3 extends over 12 amino acids. The V gene's germline CDR1 is GTSNPN and CDR2 SVGIG (reference sequence). CDR3 region: CAWSWGRETQYF. DNA of the CDR3: TGTGCCTGGAGCTGGGGGCGCGAGACCCAGTACTTC.

This clone was picked up one time. V and J are TRBV7-8 and TRBJ1-6, with TRBD1 matching over 7 bases. Germline assignment: CDR1 SGHVS and CDR2 FQNEAQ. V was clipped by 6 bases and J by 1 base; unmatched bases: 0. This CDR3 comprises 14 residues. The chain's CDR3 is CASRTGSYNSPLHF. In DNA form, the CDR3 reads TGTGCCAGCAGGACAGGGTCCTATAATTCACCCCTCCACTTT.

This clone was observed once. This chain connects TRBV4-1 to TRBJ2-1; TRBD2 might be the D (6 bases). The CDR3 is 17 residues long. Trimming removed 2 bases at V and 6 bases at J, with 20 bases between. The germline gives CDR1 MGHRA, CDR2 YSYEKL. The chain's CDR3 is CASSQRGTSRLANEQFF. The CDR3 DNA follows: TGCGCCAGCAGCCAACGGGGGACCAGTCGACTGGCCAATGAGCAGTTCTTC.

V usage is TRBV27 and J usage is TRBJ2-1; D is possibly TRBD2 (6 bases). The CDR3 has 13 residues. The V end lost 5 bases, the J end lost 4 bases, and 9 bases lay between the germline ends. Looked up from germline, CDR1 is MNHEY and CDR2 is SMNVEV (reference sequence). CDR3 DNA: TGTGCCAGCAGTCAGACTAGATACAATGAGCAGTTCTTC. Amino acid sequence: CASSQTRYNEQFF.